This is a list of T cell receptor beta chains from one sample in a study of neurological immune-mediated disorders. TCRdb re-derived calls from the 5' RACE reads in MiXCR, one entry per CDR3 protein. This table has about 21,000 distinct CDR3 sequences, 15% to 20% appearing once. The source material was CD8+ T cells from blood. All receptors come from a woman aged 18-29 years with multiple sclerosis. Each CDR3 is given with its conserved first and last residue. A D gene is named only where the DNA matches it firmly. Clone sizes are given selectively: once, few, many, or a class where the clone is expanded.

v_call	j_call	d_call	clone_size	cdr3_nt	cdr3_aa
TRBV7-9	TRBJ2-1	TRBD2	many	TGTGCCAGCAGCCTCGGGACTAGCTACAATGAGCAGTTCTTC	CASSLGTSYNEQFF
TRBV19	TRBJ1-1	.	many	TGTGCCAGTAGTATTGGAGGAGGGAACACTGAAGCTTTCTTT	CASSIGGGNTEAFF
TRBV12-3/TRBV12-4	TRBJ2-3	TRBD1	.	TGTGCCAGCACCTCGGACAGGGTGTCGGATACGCAGTATTTT	CASTSDRVSDTQYF
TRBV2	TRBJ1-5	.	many	TGTGCCAGCAGTGGGTTCCTACGGCAGCCCCAGCATTTT	CASSGFLRQPQHF
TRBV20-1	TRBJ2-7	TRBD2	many	TGCAGTGCTAGAGATTTGGCAGGGAGGGGCTACGAGCAGTACTTC	CSARDLAGRGYEQYF
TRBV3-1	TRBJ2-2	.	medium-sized	TGTGCCAGCAGCCAAGTAACAGGGGAGGCCGGGGAGCTGTTTTTT	CASSQVTGEAGELFF
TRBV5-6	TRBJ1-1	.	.	TGTGCCAGCAGGCAAGTACAGGGTGCAGATATGAACACTGAAGCTTTCTTT	CASRQVQGADMNTEAFF
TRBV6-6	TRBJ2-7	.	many	TGTGCCAGCAGTTCCGTAGGACAGATTTTTTACGAGCAGTACTTC	CASSSVGQIFYEQYF
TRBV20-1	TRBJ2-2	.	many	TGCAGTGCTAGAGGCAGGAACACCGGGGAGCTGTTTTTT	CSARGRNTGELFF
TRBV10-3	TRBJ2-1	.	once	TGTGCCATCAGCGGGGACTCGCGGAGATCCAATGAGCAGTTCTTC	CAISGDSRRSNEQFF
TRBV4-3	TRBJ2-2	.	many	TGCGCCAGCAGCCAAGAGGAGGGGTTGATCCTTAACACCGGGGAGCTGTTTTTT	CASSQEEGLILNTGELFF
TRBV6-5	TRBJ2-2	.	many	TGTGCCAGCAGCCCGACTAGACTGAACACCGGGGAGCTGTTTTTT	CASSPTRLNTGELFF
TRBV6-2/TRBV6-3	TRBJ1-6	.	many	TGTGCCAGCGCCGACCGATCGCCAGGAGTCACTAATTCACCCCTCCACTTT	CASADRSPGVTNSPLHF
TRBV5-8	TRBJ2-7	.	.	TGTGCCAGCAGCTTGGCCCGGGGAAGCGAGCAGTACTTC	CASSLARGSEQYF
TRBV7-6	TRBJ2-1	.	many	TGTGCCAGCAGCTTTAGCGACTCGGGAAATGAGCAGTTCTTC	CASSFSDSGNEQFF
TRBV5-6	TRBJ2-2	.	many	TGTGCCAGCAGCTTTGGGGGCCCCGGGGAGCTGTTTTTT	CASSFGGPGELFF
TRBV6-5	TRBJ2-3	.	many	TGTGCCAGCAGTTGGACACCCGAGATCCACACAGATACGCAGTATTTT	CASSWTPEIHTDTQYF
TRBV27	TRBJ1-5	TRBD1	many	TGTGCCAGCAGTTTGTATTTGGGGACAGGGAATCAGCCCCAGCATTTT	CASSLYLGTGNQPQHF
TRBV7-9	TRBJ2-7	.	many	TGTGCCAGCAGCACCCGTTCCTCCTACGAGCAGTACTTC	CASSTRSSYEQYF
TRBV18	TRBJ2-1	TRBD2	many	TGTGCCAGCTCACCACCGGGGACTAGCGGAACCGCCTACAATGAGCAGTTCTTC	CASSPPGTSGTAYNEQFF
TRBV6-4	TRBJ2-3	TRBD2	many	TGTGCCAGCAGTGACTCGGCGACTCATAGCGGGGAGAGCACAGATACGCAGTATTTT	CASSDSATHSGESTDTQYF
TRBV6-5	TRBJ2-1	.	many	TGTGCCAGCAGTTACGGCGCAGCGGTCCTCTACAATGAGCAGTTCTTC	CASSYGAAVLYNEQFF
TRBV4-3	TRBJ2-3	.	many	TGCGCCAGCGCAGGGGGGCGTTTCACAGATACGCAGTATTTT	CASAGGRFTDTQYF
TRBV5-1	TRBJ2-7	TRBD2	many	TGCGCCAGCAGCTTGGCCCTAGCGGGGGGCCGTGGCGAGCAGTACTTC	CASSLALAGGRGEQYF
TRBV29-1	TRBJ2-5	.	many	TGCAGCGTTGAACCCCGGAACCACCAAGAGACCCAGTACTTC	CSVEPRNHQETQYF
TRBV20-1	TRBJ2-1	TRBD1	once	TGCAGTGCTAGGGACAGGGGGATTTACAATGAGCAGTTCTTC	CSARDRGIYNEQFF
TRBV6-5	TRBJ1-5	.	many	TGTGCCAGCAGCTCCTTCATCGGCGGGGGTCAGCCCCAGCATTTT	CASSSFIGGGQPQHF
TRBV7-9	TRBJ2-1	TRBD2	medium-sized	TGTGCCAGCAGCGGAGGACTAGGTCTTAATGAGCAGTTCTTC	CASSGGLGLNEQFF
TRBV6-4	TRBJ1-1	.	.	TGTGCCAGCAGAGAGTCAGGCGCTGAAGCTTTCTTT	CASRESGAEAFF
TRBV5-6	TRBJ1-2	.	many	TGTGCCAGCAGCTTGTGGGACCCCTATGGCTACACCTTC	CASSLWDPYGYTF
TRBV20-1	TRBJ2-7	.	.	TGCAGTGCTAGAGGAAGGTCAACAAACACCTACGAGCAGTACTTC	CSARGRSTNTYEQYF
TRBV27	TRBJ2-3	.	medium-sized	TGTGCCAGCAGTTTTTTTGGGGAGTCGACAGATACGCAGTATTTT	CASSFFGESTDTQYF
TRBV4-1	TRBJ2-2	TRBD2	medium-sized	TGCGCCAGCAGCCAAGATGGGGGACTACCGAACACCGGGGAGCTGTTTTTT	CASSQDGGLPNTGELFF
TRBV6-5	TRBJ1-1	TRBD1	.	TGTGCCAGCAGTCAACGACCGACAGGGGACACTGAAGCTTTCTTT	CASSQRPTGDTEAFF
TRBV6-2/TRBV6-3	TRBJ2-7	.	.	TGTGCCACCGTACCATCAGGGGCGGGCTACGAGCAGTACTTC	CATVPSGAGYEQYF
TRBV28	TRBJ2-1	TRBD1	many	TGTGCCAGCTCGGACAGGGGGGGGAATGAGCAGTTCTTC	CASSDRGGNEQFF
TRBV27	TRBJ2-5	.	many	TGTGCCAGCAGTTTATCGGGGTGGAGTCAAGAGACCCAGTACTTC	CASSLSGWSQETQYF
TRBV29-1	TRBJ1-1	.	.	TGCAGCGTTGAAGAGCTCCTTCTTGAAGCTTTCTTT	CSVEELLLEAFF